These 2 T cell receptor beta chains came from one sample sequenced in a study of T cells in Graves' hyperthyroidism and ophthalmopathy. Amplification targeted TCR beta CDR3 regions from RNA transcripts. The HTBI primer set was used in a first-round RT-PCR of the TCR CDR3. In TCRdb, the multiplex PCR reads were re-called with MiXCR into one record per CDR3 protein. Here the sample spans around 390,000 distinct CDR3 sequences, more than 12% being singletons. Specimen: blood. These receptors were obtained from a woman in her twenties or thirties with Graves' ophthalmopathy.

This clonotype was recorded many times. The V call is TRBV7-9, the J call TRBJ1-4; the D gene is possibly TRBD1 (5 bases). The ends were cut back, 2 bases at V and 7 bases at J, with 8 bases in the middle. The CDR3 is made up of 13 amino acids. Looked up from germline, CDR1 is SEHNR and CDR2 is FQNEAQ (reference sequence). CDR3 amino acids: CASSLTQGEKLFF. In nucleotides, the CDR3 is TGTGCCAGCAGCTTAACTCAGGGTGAAAAACTGTTTTTT. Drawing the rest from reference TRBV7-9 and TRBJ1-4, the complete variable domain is DTGVSQNPRHKITKRGQNVTFRCDPISEHNRLYWYRQTLGQGPEFLTYFQNEAQLEKSRLLSDRFSAERPKGSFSTLEIQRTEQGDSAMYLCASSLTQGEKLFFGSGTQLSVL.

In nucleotides, the CDR3 is TGTGCCAGTAGTATAACGGGACAGGGGGCTTCTAACTATGGCTACACCTTC. Translation: CASSITGQGASNYGYTF. The chain links TRBV19 to TRBJ1-2; the match to TRBD1 covers 12 bases. Per germline, CDR1 LNHDA and CDR2 SQIVND (reference sequence). Trimming cost V 2 bases and J 0 bases; bases outside gene matches: 4. This CDR3 region has 17 residues.